Below, one T cell receptor (beta chain) is given with its context. Antigen unknown. There are 15 residues in the CDR3. V trimming: 5 bases; J trimming: 6 bases; junction bases outside the gene matches: 11. Germline CDR1 SGHTA, CDR2 FQGNSA. The method was immunoSEQ multiplex PCR; TCRdb's version includes in-frame clones alone and lacks a portion of them. This table holds under 140,000 clones, 88% found once. The source of the sample is a study of T cell responses to AZD1222 COVID-19 vaccine. Findings and caveats of the study: Nearly half of unique spike-specific TCRs reportedly avoided B.1.351 and B.1.1.7 mutated regions. Following two doses of AZD1222, Spike-specific TCR breadth and depth rose.

This specimen was peripheral blood, taken on day 0 of AZD1222 vaccination. The sequence was obtained from an adult in good health. The chain has TRBV7-2 and TRBJ1-2, with TRBD1 identical over 8 bases. The CDR3 protein is CASSLPQGEKDGYTF. CDR3 bases: TGTGCCAGCAGCCTACCACAGGGGGAAAAGGATGGCTACACCTTC.